The present T cell receptor (beta chain) was sequenced within a study of cytomegalovirus exposure and HLA in healthy donors. Findings of the study overall: TCR beta chains numbering about 160 were designated cytomegalovirus-associated.

A word on this clone: What it recognizes is unknown.

V lost 0 bases to trimming and J lost 6 bases, with 13 bases between them. The length of the CDR3 is 14 residues. Germline CDR1 and CDR2: SGHRS and YFSETQ. PCR primers comprised 60 Vbeta and 13 Jbeta primers. The table came from immunoSEQ multiplex PCR; TCRdb's copy has only in-frame clones and leaves some out. The profile shows about 89,000 clones, approximately 77% of them singletons. Sequences were obtained from PBMCs. This sequence originates from a man aged 30 to 45 in good health and CMV-seronegative. The chain uses TRBV5-1 and TRBJ2-7; maybe TRBD2 (6 bases). The CDR3: CASSLESGLSEQYF. As DNA, the CDR3 is TGCGCCAGCAGCTTGGAAAGCGGGTTGTCCGAGCAGTACTTC.